Listed below are T cell receptor beta chains from one sample, sequenced in a study of identical twins. TCRdb reprocessed the 5' RACE reads with MiXCR, giving one entry per CDR3 protein. Here the sample spans about 900,000 distinct CDR3 sequences, 9% to 15% being singletons. In addition, the sample was reused for a study of yellow fever vaccine responses in identical twins.

Material for sequencing was PBMCs. The receptors were sampled from a woman under 30 in good health. CDR3s include the opening cysteine and the closing phenylalanine or tryptophan. A D gene is named only where the DNA matches it firmly. Only part of the rows carry a size: once, few, many, or a class if the clone is expanded.

>-|TRBV12-3/TRBV12-4|TRBJ1-4|-
CASSLRRNEKLFF
TGTGCCAGCAGTCTCCGGCGTAATGAAAAACTGTTTTTT
>few|TRBV12-3/TRBV12-4|TRBJ2-2|-
CASWWAGELFF
TGTGCCAGCTGGTGGGCCGGGGAGCTGTTTTTT
>-|TRBV7-2|TRBJ2-4|-
CASSLGLGGKNIQYF
TGTGCCAGCAGCTTAGGTTTAGGGGGGAAAAACATTCAGTACTTC
>few|TRBV27|TRBJ1-5|TRBD1
CASAGTGTSQPQHF
TGTGCCAGTGCCGGGACAGGGACTTCTCAGCCCCAGCATTTT
>-|TRBV11-2|TRBJ2-5|TRBD2
CASSKGASGGRRQETQYF
TGTGCCAGCAGCAAAGGGGCTAGCGGGGGGCGCCGCCAAGAGACCCAGTACTTC
>-|TRBV10-3|TRBJ2-7|TRBD2
CAISESGGGGYYEQYF
TGTGCCATCAGTGAGTCAGGCGGGGGAGGATACTACGAGCAGTACTTC
>many|TRBV12-3/TRBV12-4|TRBJ2-7|TRBD1
CASSRTGAEQYF
TGTGCCAGCAGCCGCACAGGGGCCGAGCAGTACTTC
>few|TRBV24-1|TRBJ2-1|-
CATRGVGEQFF
TGTGCCACCAGGGGAGTAGGTGAGCAGTTCTTC
>few|TRBV11-3|TRBJ2-1|-
CASSSLGVGEQFF
TGTGCCAGCAGCTCTCTAGGCGTAGGTGAGCAGTTCTTC
>-|TRBV7-6|TRBJ2-1|TRBD2
CASSLSESGSSYNEQFF
TGTGCCAGCAGCTTATCAGAGAGCGGGAGCTCCTACAATGAGCAGTTCTTC
>many|TRBV12-3/TRBV12-4|TRBJ1-1|TRBD1
CASSAFGTGSEAFF
TGTGCCAGCAGTGCCTTTGGGACAGGGAGTGAAGCTTTCTTT
>-|TRBV5-5|TRBJ2-7|TRBD2
CASSFLAGDSYEQYF
TGTGCCAGCAGCTTCTTAGCGGGGGACTCCTACGAGCAGTACTTC
>few|TRBV12-3/TRBV12-4|TRBJ2-1|-
CASSLLGGLLRGNEQFF
TGTGCCAGCAGTCTTCTAGGGGGGCTCCTTAGGGGCAATGAGCAGTTCTTC
>-|TRBV19|TRBJ1-1|-
CASNRQGLEAFF
TGTGCCAGTAATCGCCAAGGACTTGAAGCTTTCTTT
>few|TRBV15|TRBJ2-2|TRBD1
CATSAWTGDTGELFF
TGTGCCACCAGCGCATGGACAGGGGACACCGGGGAGCTGTTTTTT
>-|TRBV6-5|TRBJ2-4|TRBD2
CASSYSTQGGDIQYF
TGTGCCAGCAGTTACTCGACCCAGGGAGGGGACATTCAGTACTTC
>few|TRBV9|TRBJ2-7|-
CASSVTGTHEQYF
TGTGCCAGCAGCGTAACTGGGACCCACGAGCAGTACTTC
>few|TRBV18|TRBJ2-3|-
CASSPPADLTSTDTQYF
TGTGCCAGCTCACCACCTGCAGACCTAACTAGCACAGATACGCAGTATTTT
>-|TRBV3-1|TRBJ2-1|TRBD2
CASSQDAGLAGMVF
TGTGCCAGCAGCCAAGATGCGGGACTAGCGGGGATGGTCTTC
>few|TRBV12-3/TRBV12-4|TRBJ1-5|TRBD1
CASRQGHQPQHF
TGTGCCAGCCGACAGGGTCATCAGCCCCAGCATTTT
>many|TRBV20-1|TRBJ1-5|-
CSARVGGQPQHF
TGCAGTGCTAGAGTAGGGGGTCAGCCCCAGCATTTT
>few|TRBV7-6|TRBJ1-2|TRBD1
CASSFSDREGYTF
TGTGCCAGCAGCTTCTCGGACAGGGAAGGCTACACCTTC
>few|TRBV4-1|TRBJ2-1|TRBD2
CASSPEGLAGGPEQFF
TGCGCCAGCAGCCCAGAGGGACTAGCGGGGGGTCCTGAGCAGTTCTTC
>-|TRBV13|TRBJ2-3|TRBD2
CASSFGSGVGGTQYF
TGTGCCAGCAGCTTCGGAAGCGGGGTCGGAGGCACGCAGTATTTT
>-|TRBV24-1|TRBJ2-1|TRBD2
CATSEGTSGRIPEQFF
TGTGCCACCAGTGAGGGGACTAGCGGGAGGATCCCGGAGCAGTTCTTC
>many|TRBV6-4|TRBJ1-1|-
CASSEDGVGNTEAFF
TGTGCCAGCAGTGAAGATGGGGTGGGGAACACTGAAGCTTTCTTT
>-|TRBV10-3|TRBJ2-5|TRBD2
CAISEWEREGTKTQYF
TGTGCCATCAGTGAGTGGGAGCGGGAGGGCACGAAGACCCAGTACTTC
>-|TRBV5-1|TRBJ2-3|-
CASSLRERGTDTQYF
TGCGCCAGCAGCTTACGGGAGCGTGGCACAGATACGCAGTATTTT
>few|TRBV12-3/TRBV12-4|TRBJ2-5|TRBD2
CASSYSPASGQETQYF
TGTGCCAGCAGTTATTCCCCGGCTAGCGGCCAAGAGACCCAGTACTTC
>few|TRBV12-3/TRBV12-4|TRBJ1-5|-
CASKDSSNQPQHF
TGTGCCAGCAAAGACAGTAGCAATCAGCCCCAGCATTTT
>-|TRBV5-5|TRBJ1-1|-
CAISLGGNQPNEAFF
TGTGCCATCAGCTTGGGTGGCAACCAACCTAATGAAGCTTTCTTT
>few|TRBV2|TRBJ2-2|-
CASSEATGNTGELFF
TGTGCCAGCAGTGAAGCCACAGGGAACACCGGGGAGCTGTTTTTT
>-|TRBV10-3|TRBJ1-2|-
CAISQTSGYTF
TGTGCCATCAGCCAAACTTCTGGCTACACCTTC
>few|TRBV5-1|TRBJ2-1|TRBD2
CASSLVGSGTTYNEQFF
TGCGCCAGCAGCTTGGTGGGTAGCGGGACAACCTACAATGAGCAGTTCTTC
>-|TRBV4-1|TRBJ1-1|TRBD1
CASSQVRQGNTEAFF
TGCGCCAGCAGCCAGGTCCGACAGGGAAACACTGAAGCTTTCTTT
>few|TRBV7-9|TRBJ2-1|-
CASSYAGKNNEQFF
TGTGCCAGCAGCTATGCGGGAAAGAACAATGAGCAGTTCTTC
>-|TRBV5-1|TRBJ2-5|TRBD2
CASSPLAGAIETQYF
TGCGCCAGCAGCCCACTAGCGGGGGCAATAGAGACCCAGTACTTC
>-|TRBV5-1|TRBJ1-3|-
CASSLGENMGNTIYF
TGCGCCAGCAGCTTGGGTGAAAATATGGGGAACACCATATATTTT
>-|TRBV3-1|TRBJ2-1|TRBD2
CASSQDGWEGYNEQFF
TGTGCCAGCAGCCAAGATGGGTGGGAGGGTTACAATGAGCAGTTCTTC
>-|TRBV12-5|TRBJ1-1|-
CASGLGQEAFF
TGTGCTAGTGGTTTGGGACAAGAAGCTTTCTTT
>-|TRBV10-3|TRBJ2-4|-
CAISIESRNIQYF
TGTGCCATCAGCATAGAGTCGAGAAACATTCAGTACTTC
>many|TRBV3-1|TRBJ1-1|-
CASSQVAKSVFATEAFF
TGTGCCAGCAGCCAAGTTGCCAAGTCGGTGTTTGCCACTGAAGCTTTCTTT